This entry lists 7 T cell receptor beta chains sequenced from one sample in a study of blood T cell repertoires in COVID-19. Profiled with immunoSEQ multiplex PCR; TCRdb holds only in-frame clones, not every one. The table has roughly 250,000 clones, around nine tenths seen once. Sequencing was done on a sample of peripheral blood. All receptors come from a man in his thirties or forties with acute or convalescent COVID-19.

This rearrangement joins TRBV10-3 to TRBJ2-7; TRBD1 aligns across 8 bases. V dropped 5 bases and J dropped 3; count of bases not matched to a gene: 6. This CDR3 comprises 14 residues. Germline CDR1 and CDR2: ENHRY and SYGVKD. CDR3 sequence (DNA): TGTGCCATCAGTCGGACAGGGAAGAACTACGAGCAGTACTTC. Its translation: CAISRTGKNYEQYF.

This clone was counted a few times. The J gene is TRBJ1-5, the V gene TRBV6-2 or TRBV6-3; tentatively, D is TRBD1 (6 bases). Germline V gene sequence: CDR1 MNHEY, CDR2 SVGEGT. CDR3 length: 15 amino acids. The germline V and J ends were trimmed by 6 bases and 6 bases, with 18 bases remaining between them. CDR3 DNA sequence: TGTGCCAGCAGCCAAACCGGGACAAACGGTCAGCCCCAGCATTTT. Its translation: CASSQTGTNGQPQHF.

A single count supports this clone. CDR3 DNA: TGTGCCAGCAGTGATTCGGGACAGTCGACCTGGGTGGCCTATGGCTACACCTTC. Translated, it gives CASSDSGQSTWVAYGYTF. The chain combines TRBV6-1 with TRBJ1-2, with 7 bases aligning to TRBD1. CDR3 length: 18 residues. J lost 4 bases, V lost 3 bases, and 17 bases had no gene match. CDR1 is MNHNS, CDR2 SASEGT, per germline.

The chain combines TRBV27 with TRBJ2-1, with TRBD1 identical over 7 bases. Trimming removed 3 bases from V and 4 bases from J; junction bases left unmatched: 3. This CDR3 is 14 amino acids long. The germline V gene has CDR1 MNHEY and CDR2 SMNVEV (reference sequence). CDR3: CASSFIRGYNEQFF. CDR3 bases: TGTGCCAGCAGTTTTATCAGGGGGTACAATGAGCAGTTCTTC.

The chain uses TRBV2 and TRBJ2-7; 12 bases line up with TRBD2. Germline V gene data show CDR1 as SNHLY and CDR2 as FYNNEI. V dropped 6 bases and J dropped 6; count of bases not matched to a gene: 9. The CDR3 spans 15 residues. The CDR3 DNA follows: TGTGCCAGCAGAGGACTAGCGGGACGGCTGGGCGAGCAGTACTTC. Its translation: CASRGLAGRLGEQYF.

The rearrangement links TRBV15 to TRBJ1-2; 9 nucleotides line up with TRBD1. CDR3 length: 16 residues. V trimming: 5 bases; J trimming: 3 bases; junction bases outside the gene matches: 10. The germline V gene has CDR1 LNHNV and CDR2 YYDKDF (reference sequence). Written as DNA, the CDR3 is TGTGCCACCAGCGGAACGACAGGGGGTCGGCACTATGGCTACACCTTC. Its translation: CATSGTTGGRHYGYTF. Full variable domain (remainder filled in from reference TRBV15 and TRBJ1-2): DAMVIQNPRYQVTQFGKPVTLSCSQTLNHNVMYWYQQKSSQAPKLLFHYYDKDFNNEADTPDNFQSRRPNTSFCFLDIRSPGLGDTAMYLCATSGTTGGRHYGYTFGSGTRLTVV.

This chain joins TRBV30 and TRBJ2-6; D remains unclear. The CDR3 extends over 15 amino acids. Germline V gene data show CDR1 as GTSNPN and CDR2 as SVGIG (reference sequence). V was pared by 0 bases and J by 0 bases, with 6 bases between. The CDR3, as DNA: TGTGCCTGGAGTGTATACAGCTCTGGGGCCAACGTCCTGACTTTC. Translation: CAWSVYSSGANVLTF.